One and the same sample provided the 30 T cell receptor beta chains below, sequenced in a study of blood T cell repertoires in COVID-19. The assay was immunoSEQ multiplex PCR, and TCRdb's table has in-frame clones only and misses some. The data hold 450,000 to 500,000 clones, with around 90% observed a single time. The sample taken for sequencing was PBMCs or T cells enriched from blood (not recorded which). The receptors were gathered from a woman between 18 and 29 years old who had recovered from COVID-19.

CDR3 in amino acids: CASSPRVGLSNTEAFF. The CDR3 DNA reads TGTGCCAGCAGCCCCAGGGTGGGACTCTCGAACACTGAAGCTTTCTTT. V is TRBV21-1 and J is TRBJ1-1. TRBV21-1 is described as a pseudogene. The CDR3 runs 16 residues.

This chain links TRBV10-3 with TRBJ1-2; unclear D gene. In germline, CDR1 is ENHRY, CDR2 SYGVKD. Between the trimmed V and J ends, which lost 11 bases and 5 bases, there was a span of 15 bases. The CDR3 has 12 residues. CDR3 sequence: CAVTPGGYGYTF. In DNA form, the CDR3 reads TGTGCCGTAACACCGGGAGGGTATGGCTACACCTTC.

V usage is TRBV5-1 and J usage is TRBJ2-5; 10 nucleotides agree with TRBD1. Per germline, CDR1 SGHRS and CDR2 YFSETQ. The CDR3 is made up of 14 amino acids. The J segment lost 3 bases and the V segment lost 2 bases, leaving 1 base of the junction unmatched. The CDR3 DNA sequence: TGCGCCAGCAGCTTAGGACAGGGGGAAGAGACCCAGTACTTC. Protein: CASSLGQGEETQYF.

This rearrangement joins TRBV7-3 to TRBJ2-1, with 10 nucleotides matching TRBD1. The trim removed 3 bases at V and 6 bases at J, leaving 8 bases unmatched. Germline CDR1 and CDR2: SGHTA and FQGTGA. This CDR3 comprises 16 residues. DNA of the CDR3: TGTGCCAGCAGCTTTAAAGGACAGGGGGGCCTCAATGAGCAGTTCTTC. Amino acids: CASSFKGQGGLNEQFF.

The chain uses TRBV7-8 and TRBJ1-4; D is unresolved. The V gene's germline CDR1 is SGHVS and CDR2 FQNEAQ. CDR3 length: 16 amino acids. V gave up 3 bases and J gave up 2 bases, with 13 bases separating them. CDR3 in DNA: TGTGCCAGCAGCTTCAAGATTGGAGGGACTAATGAAAAACTGTTTTTT. This translates into CASSFKIGGTNEKLFF.

V usage is TRBV6-1 and J usage is TRBJ1-1; D gene ambiguous. The CDR3 is 14 residues long. The V end was cut by 2 bases, the J end by 3 bases, with 10 bases between. Germline CDR1 reads MNHNS; CDR2 reads SASEGT. The CDR3 region is CASSEIRTDTEAFF. The CDR3 nucleotides are TGTGCCAGCAGTGAAATCCGCACGGACACTGAAGCTTTCTTT.

The chain recombines TRBV5-1 with TRBJ1-3; D is possibly TRBD1 (6 bases). Deletions cut 0 bases from V and 7 bases from J, with 14 bases between. The V gene's germline CDR1 is SGHRS and CDR2 YFSETQ. The CDR3 length is 15 residues. Here the CDR3 reads CASSLEAGARNTIYF. In DNA form, the CDR3 reads TGCGCCAGCAGCTTGGAAGCAGGGGCGAGGAACACCATATATTTT.

The chain joins TRBV28 to TRBJ1-3; D unresolved. In germline, CDR1 is MDHEN, CDR2 SYDVKM. Trimming left V 4 bases short and J 5 bases short, with 15 bases between. The CDR3 is 15 residues long. The CDR3: CASSSDTYARNTIYF. CDR3 sequence (DNA): TGTGCCAGCAGTTCTGACACCTACGCACGAAACACCATATATTTT.

CDR3 loop: CASSKRDGQAGYF. The CDR3 DNA reads as TGTGCCAGCAGCAAGAGGGACGGACAGGCCGGATACTTC. The chain uses TRBV21-1 and TRBJ2-7; the table gives TRBD1 as D, unverified against the DNA. TRBV21-1 is deemed a pseudogene. The CDR3 has 13 residues.

The chain employs TRBV28 and TRBJ1-4; D is possibly TRBD1 (6 bases). The CDR3 totals 15 residues. Trimming removed 6 bases from V and 7 bases from J, with 18 bases in between. Germline loops: CDR1 MDHEN, CDR2 SYDVKM. The CDR3 loop reads CASSRYGGGSEKLFF. The CDR3 DNA follows: TGTGCCAGCAGCCGCTACGGGGGCGGGAGTGAAAAACTGTTTTTT.

The chain joins TRBV10-2 to TRBJ1-2; no clear D gene. This CDR3 has 11 residues. V gave up 5 bases and J gave up 7 bases, with 8 bases separating them. Germline V gene lookup returns CDR1 WSHSY and CDR2 SAAADI. CDR3 sequence reads: CASSSEGGYTF. The CDR3 coding sequence is TGCGCCAGCAGTTCGGAGGGTGGCTACACCTTC.

This clone was observed a single time. The J gene is TRBJ1-1, the V gene TRBV6-5; tentatively, D is TRBD1 (6 bases). The CDR3 consists of 12 residues. V was trimmed by 6 bases and J by 3 bases, leaving 8 bases between them. Germline loops: CDR1 MNHEY, CDR2 SVGAGI. CDR3 residues: CASSPGDTEAFF. Written as DNA, the CDR3 is TGTGCCAGCAGCCCAGGGGACACTGAAGCTTTCTTT.

The rearrangement uses TRBV6-5 and TRBJ1-6; 7 bases match TRBD1. Per the germline V gene, CDR1 is MNHEY and CDR2 is SVGAGI. CDR3 length: 13 residues. With 7 bases clipped from V and 7 bases from J, the junction kept 4 bases outside the gene matches. The CDR3 spells CASMRGPNSPLHF. Here the CDR3 DNA reads TGTGCCAGCATGAGGGGGCCGAATTCACCCCTCCACTTT.

This chain uses TRBV15 with TRBJ1-2; a weak D match, TRBD1 (6 bases). V lost 4 bases and J 5 bases, leaving 32 bases between the germline ends. The germline V gene encodes CDR1 LNHNV and CDR2 YYDKDF (reference sequence). The CDR3 covers 20 residues. The chain's CDR3 is CATSTETPRGGPSGEYGYTF. The CDR3 bases are TGTGCCACCAGCACTGAAACTCCGAGGGGGGGGCCCAGCGGAGAATATGGCTACACCTTC.

The J gene is TRBJ2-5, the V gene TRBV7-2, with TRBD2 matching over 10 bases. This CDR3 has 15 residues. Germline trimming cut 9 bases from V and 5 bases from J; bases unmatched to any gene: 12. CDR1 is SGHTA and CDR2 is FQGNSA in the germline V gene. For the CDR3, the DNA is TGTGCCAGTACGTTAAAGCGGGGGGGCCTTGAGACCCAGTACTTC. The encoded protein is CASTLKRGGLETQYF.

In regard to this clone: An end of the junction does not agree with germline; a read error may underlie this. The chain carries TRBV20-1 and TRBJ2-5; maybe TRBD2 (7 bases). In germline, CDR1 is DFQATT, CDR2 SNEGSKA (reference sequence). The CDR3 is made up of 11 amino acids. This CDR3 reads CSARTVGGRDF. DNA of the CDR3: TGCAGTGCTAGAACGGTGGGGGGGCGGGACTTC.

V and J are TRBV5-5 and TRBJ1-1; D unclear. CDR3 size: 15 residues. Between the trimmed V and J ends, which lost 7 bases and 2 bases, there was a span of 18 bases. CDR1 and CDR2 (germline): SGHKS, YYEKEE (reference sequence). The CDR3 DNA sequence: TGTGCCAGCCGCCTTCCCTTTCGGGTCAACACTGAAGCTTTCTTT. Translating it yields CASRLPFRVNTEAFF. Full variable domain (remainder filled in from reference TRBV5-5 and TRBJ1-1): DAGVTQSPTHLIKTRGQQVTLRCSPISGHKSVSWYQQVLGQGPQFIFQYYEKEERGRGNFPDRFSARQFPNYSSELNVNALLLGDSALYLCASRLPFRVNTEAFFGQGTRLTVV.

The V and J genes are TRBV19 and TRBJ2-7; 7 bases match TRBD1. The length of the CDR3 is 14 residues. The germline V gene has CDR1 LNHDA and CDR2 SQIVND (reference sequence). Trimming took 5 bases from V and 2 from J; bases not matched to a gene: 6. CDR3 sequence: CASSHRGGPYEQYF. CDR3 nucleotide sequence: TGTGCCAGTAGTCACAGAGGGGGCCCCTACGAGCAGTACTTC.

The rearrangement joins TRBV29-1 to TRBJ2-3; 8 bases map to TRBD2. CDR1 and CDR2 (germline): SQVTM, ANQGSEA. V dropped 4 bases and J dropped 5; count of bases not matched to a gene: 11. CDR3 size: 15 residues. The CDR3 region is CSVVTPPAGGDTQYF. The DNA for the CDR3 is TGCAGCGTTGTCACCCCCCCCGCGGGGGGAGATACGCAGTATTTT.

The gene calls are TRBV27 and TRBJ2-6, with no clear D. Trimming pared 6 bases from V and 0 bases from J, leaving 9 bases between. This CDR3 has 15 amino acids. Germline V gives CDR1 MNHEY, CDR2 SMNVEV (reference sequence). In DNA, the CDR3 is TGTGCCAGCAGAACTTGGGCCTCTGGGGCCAACGTCCTGACTTTC. It encodes CASRTWASGANVLTF.

This clone was counted a single time. The rearrangement links TRBV4-1 to TRBJ1-1; 7 bases fit TRBD1. This CDR3 region has 14 residues. V was pared by 2 bases and J by 6 bases, with 6 bases of the junction left unmatched. The germline V gene has CDR1 MGHRA and CDR2 YSYEKL. CDR3 DNA: TGCGCCAGCAGCCAACCCCCGCAGGGGGCTGAAGCTTTCTTT. Translated: CASSQPPQGAEAFF.

The rearrangement joins TRBV3-1 (or the pseudogene TRBV3-2) to TRBJ2-7; 8 bases agree with TRBD2. Germline V gene lookup returns CDR1 LGHDT and CDR2 YNNKEL (reference sequence). CDR3 length: 16 residues. V lost 0 bases to trimming and J lost 5 bases; unmatched junction nucleotides: 9. CDR3 sequence: CASSQDGAGGSDEQYF. In nucleotides, the CDR3 is TGTGCCAGCAGCCAAGATGGGGCGGGGGGCAGCGACGAGCAGTACTTC.

V is TRBV6-5 and J is TRBJ1-5; D may be TRBD1 (5 bases). Germline V gene lookup returns CDR1 MNHEY and CDR2 SVGAGI. CDR3 size: 13 residues. V was trimmed by 7 bases and J by 1 base, leaving 8 bases between them. The CDR3, as DNA: TGTGCCAGCAAACAGGCCAGCAATCAGCCCCAGCATTTT. Encoded protein: CASKQASNQPQHF.

The V call is TRBV29-1, the J call TRBJ1-1; no clear D gene. Trimming took off 5 bases at V and 1 base at J, with 11 bases between the two ends. CDR1 SQVTM and CDR2 ANQGSEA come from the germline V gene. The CDR3 totals 13 residues. The CDR3 DNA reads TGCAGCGTTCACGGTAGAGCGAACACTGAAGCTTTCTTT. This codes for CSVHGRANTEAFF. Full variable domain (missing parts from reference TRBV29-1 and TRBJ1-1): SAVISQKPSRDICQRGTSLTIQCQVDSQVTMMFWYRQQPGQSLTLIATANQGSEATYESGFVIDKFPISRPNLTFSTLTVSNMSPEDSSIYLCSVHGRANTEAFFGQGTRLTVV.

The chain recombines TRBV13 with TRBJ1-1; D uncertain. Germline CDR1 reads PRHDT; CDR2 reads FYEKMQ (reference sequence). CDR3 length: 15 amino acids. The V end lost 2 bases, the J end lost 0 bases, and 10 bases lay between the germline ends. The CDR3 sequence: CASSLFRVMNTEAFF. CDR3 coding DNA: TGTGCCAGCAGCTTATTCCGGGTAATGAACACTGAAGCTTTCTTT.

This chain links TRBV5-1 with TRBJ1-1, with a possible D match to TRBD1 (5 bases). Germline loops: CDR1 SGHRS, CDR2 YFSETQ. The CDR3 totals 14 residues. V was cut by 4 bases and J by 1 base, with 11 bases left in between. CDR3 nucleotides: TGCGCCAGCAGCCCGATCCAGGGGAACACTGAAGCTTTCTTT. Protein sequence: CASSPIQGNTEAFF.

The rearrangement uses TRBV3-1 (or the pseudogene TRBV3-2) and TRBJ2-7, with 7 bases that match TRBD1. The ends lost 4 bases at V and 3 bases at J; junction bases unmatched: 6. The CDR3 extends over 14 amino acids. Germline V gives CDR1 LGHDT, CDR2 YNNKEL (reference sequence). Here the CDR3 reads CASSPRRGFYEQYF. CDR3 sequence (DNA): TGTGCCAGCAGCCCCCGCAGGGGGTTCTACGAGCAGTACTTC.

The chain is built from TRBV7-9 and TRBJ2-1; D is unclear. The ends were cut back, 2 bases at V and 4 bases at J, with 6 bases in the middle. In germline, CDR1 is SEHNR, CDR2 FQNEAQ (reference sequence). This CDR3 region has 13 residues. In nucleotides, the CDR3 is TGTGCCAGCAGCTTAACGGTTTACAATGAGCAGTTCTTC. Its protein product is CASSLTVYNEQFF.

The rearrangement links TRBV30 to TRBJ1-5; D gene ambiguous. Trimming stripped 2 bases from V and 2 bases from J, with 7 bases between. The CDR3 runs to 13 residues. Germline V gives CDR1 GTSNPN, CDR2 SVGIG (reference sequence). The CDR3 DNA reads as TGTGCCTGGAGTCCGGCGGGCAATCAGCCCCAGCATTTT. It yields the protein CAWSPAGNQPQHF. The whole variable domain, filled in from reference TRBV30 and TRBJ1-5, reads SQTIHQWPATLVQPVGSPLSLECTVEGTSNPNLYWYRQAAGRGLQLLFYSVGIGQISSEVPQNLSASRPQDRQFILSSKKLLLSDSGFYLCAWSPAGNQPQHFGDGTRLSIL.

The CDR3 sequence: CASSTDRESPLHF. The CDR3 DNA reads as TGTGCCAGCAGCACCGACAGGGAATCACCCCTCCACTTT. The J gene is TRBJ1-6, the V gene TRBV11-3, with 7 bases aligning to TRBD1. Germline V lookup: CDR1 SGHNT, CDR2 YENEEA. Germline trimming cut 5 bases from V and 10 bases from J; bases unmatched to any gene: 5. The CDR3 spans 13 residues.